This TCR beta chain was profiled in a study of blood T cell repertoires in COVID-19 (dated by TCRdb to the early 2020s). Concerning the study at large: The collaborator samples originated in the United States, Italy and Spain and spanned the acute and convalescent phases of COVID-19. Deeply sampled blood TCRbeta repertoires from subjects exposed to, actively infected with, or recovered from COVID-19 were included in the dataset. Where HLA class I and class II types were available, the types were taken from metadata supplied by the sample provider, not from assay-based typing. The material from the prospective study consisted of cDNA or gDNA derived from T cells, B-cell-depleted T cells, or PBMCs. The sample metadata nearly always contained a de-identified subject ID, COVID-19 status, age in years and sex. The repertoires were made available in a free public database intended to serve as a resource for research on the immune response to SARS-CoV-2. Samples were obtained from the ongoing ImmuneRACE study (first 160 participants) and from 1,254 subjects provided by 6 global collaborators.

The study at large found these results: Clinical and demographic metadata were provided uncurated, with the amount varying by source and participant.

In the prospective study, participants were about 18 to 90 years old, resided in approximately 25 geographic areas of the United States, and were enrolled through a virtual design. In the prospective study, participants were assigned to cohorts based on the clinical history participants reported in a screening survey and a study questionnaire. ImmuneRACE Cohort 3 recovered participants were defined by two consecutive negative NP/OP PCR tests, healthcare professional clearance, or symptom resolution. Mobile phlebotomists in the prospective study collected whole blood, serum and a nasopharyngeal or oropharyngeal swab from every participant. Additional blood draws and questionnaires over an approximately 2-month period could optionally be provided by prospective study participants. Before DNA extraction, blood samples from the prospective study were shipped at room temperature or frozen. This clone showed up just a few times. Its binding antigen is unknown. Per-nucleotide qualities are absent, and no much larger clonotype sits a single base away.

TCRbeta CDR3 regions were amplified from genomic DNA by means of the immunoSEQ Assay, a bias-controlled multiplex PCR. In the authors' own workflow: Nucleated cell counts per sample were estimated from amplification of reference gene primers within the assay. Sequence reads were collapsed and filtered to measure the absolute abundance of every unique TCRbeta CDR3 rearrangement. Productive Simpson clonality was computed per sample as the square root of Simpson's diversity index over productive rearrangements. TCRdb took this table from immuneACCESS and kept in-frame rearrangements with V and J called. Such tables lack part of the clones; where checked against another copy, unresolved V genes explain under half of the gap, and the rest is unexplained. V and J calls and clone size come straight from that table; D and trimming were deduced from the DNA. A total of approximately 200,000 clones appear in this sample, roughly nine tenths of them only once. The ten biggest clones cover about 10% of the sample.

CDR1 and CDR2 are drawn from the germline V gene: KGHSH, LQKENI. V drops 0 bases and J drops 0 bases, leaving 12 bases in between. From cysteine to phenylalanine, the CDR3 is 17 amino acids long. Just the 51-base CDR3 DNA is kept, in frame starting at base 1. The receptor's source is a man aged 25-45 years who had recovered from COVID-19. The rearrangement combines TRBV18 with TRBJ2-1; a weak D assignment points to TRBD2 (6 bases agree). Specimen: PBMCs or T cells enriched from blood (not recorded which). The CDR3 sequence is CASSPPGVGGSYNEQFF. The DNA is TGTGCCAGCTCACCACCGGGTGTGGGAGGCTCCTACAATGAGCAGTTCTTC.